What follows describes a single TCR beta chain. The target antigen is unknown. This sample was included in a study of T cell responses to AZD1222 COVID-19 vaccine. Repertoires were generated with immunoSEQ multiplex PCR, while TCRdb's copy carries only in-frame clones and drops some. The profile shows some 96,000 clones, around 84% of them singletons. Pooled together were second doses at about 4 or about 12 weeks. The study, taken as a whole, reports: Baseline antibody screening turned up just six seropositive AZD1222 recipients. Donors skewed white British and female; clonal diversity was possibly underestimated. Without day 14 samples, only post-peak T cell repertoires were studied.

Germline values: CDR1 LNHDA, CDR2 SQIVND (reference sequence). V shed 7 bases and J 7 bases; nucleotides not matched to a gene: 11. The CDR3 spans 14 residues. The sequence came from an adult who received the AZD1222 COVID-19 vaccine. The chain carries TRBV19 and TRBJ2-7; 9 nucleotides align to TRBD2. The sample here was peripheral blood, taken 28 days after the second AZD1222 dose. In DNA form, the CDR3 reads TGTGCCAGTAAACCAGCGGGGGGTCCTGGGGAGCAGTACTTC. Translating it yields CASKPAGGPGEQYF.